This T cell receptor (beta chain) was identified during a study of vaccination and CD4 T cells after COVID-19. As for the study in general: Vaccination of participants consisted of two doses of either BNT162b2 or mRNA-1273 vaccine. Collection of post-COVID samples occurred a median approximately 100 days after diagnosis, spanning a range of 35 to 161.

The Oncomine TCR Beta short-read assay sequenced DNA from cultured CD4+ T cells. TCRdb reanalysed the PCR reads using MiXCR and keeps one entry per CDR3 protein. This sample has under 30,000 distinct CDR3 sequences, with roughly 62% found just once. On this clonotype itself: No antigen is known for it.

Treatment defined: roughly 11-day PBMC culture with coronavirus spike peptide pools or control peptides (ViraFEST assay). The germline CDR1 and CDR2 sequences are SEHNR and FQNEAQ (reference sequence). With V trimmed by 4 bases and J by 2 bases, 11 bases remained unmatched. CDR3 size: 18 residues. This specimen was CD4+ T cells from blood, cultured in vitro, taken after SARS-CoV-2 vaccination. This clonotype was sampled from a human donor who received a COVID-19 vaccine. This chain connects TRBV7-9 to TRBJ2-7; TRBD2 matches at 13 bases. The CDR3 DNA reads as TGTGCCAGCAGCTCCGGACTAGCGGGGGAAACGTCGCCCTACGAGCAGTACTTC. It encodes CASSSGLAGETSPYEQYF.